These 5 T cell receptor beta chains were all obtained from the same sample, sequenced in a study of blood T cell repertoires in COVID-19. This table comes from immunoSEQ multiplex PCR, and its TCRdb copy is limited to in-frame clones, with some not included. Altogether around 230,000 clones are present, 88% being singletons, with the ten largest covering 0.72%. Sequencing was performed on peripheral blood. The receptors come from a man aged 35 to 55 with acute or convalescent COVID-19.

The V call is TRBV29-1, the J call TRBJ2-1, with a weak D call TRBD1 (5 bases). V shed 4 bases and J shed 5 bases, with 9 bases lying between them. The CDR3 sequence is 12 residues long. Germline lookup yields CDR1 SQVTM and CDR2 ANQGSEA. The CDR3 coding sequence is TGCAGCGTTGTAACAGGTCACAATGAGCAGTTCTTC. This gives the protein CSVVTGHNEQFF.

The chain recombines TRBV5-1 with TRBJ2-7, with TRBD1 identical over 8 bases. CDR1 and CDR2 from the germline V gene are SGHRS and YFSETQ. This CDR3 region has 15 residues. Trimming at V came to 4 bases and at J to 2 bases, leaving 8 bases not matched to a gene. The CDR3 DNA is TGCGCCAGCAGCCCTGCCGGGACAGGAGCCTACGAGCAGTACTTC. This codes for CASSPAGTGAYEQYF.

The CDR3 DNA follows: TGTGCCAGCAGTCCACTGATACCATCACCCCTCCACTTT. It translates to CASSPLIPSPLHF. The rearrangement joins TRBV27 to TRBJ1-6; D not resolved. The CDR3 consists of 13 residues. Trimming left V 5 bases short and J 10 bases short, with 12 bases between. Per germline, CDR1 MNHEY and CDR2 SMNVEV (reference sequence).

CDR3 DNA: TGTGCCACGGGAAATAACGAGCAGTACTTC. It specifies CATGNNEQYF. The V and J genes are TRBV28 and TRBJ2-7, with a tentative D call TRBD2 (5 bases). The germline gives CDR1 MDHEN, CDR2 SYDVKM. The CDR3 spans 10 residues. V gave up 10 bases and J gave up 5 bases, with 9 bases separating them.

CDR3 residues: CASSVRTGDDSLSGNQPQHF. Written as DNA, the CDR3 is TGTGCCAGCAGCGTTCGGACAGGGGACGATTCCCTTTCCGGCAATCAGCCCCAGCATTTT. This chain connects TRBV9 to TRBJ1-5; 9 bases match TRBD1. Looked up from germline, CDR1 is SGDLS and CDR2 is YYNGEE. The CDR3 loop spans 20 amino acids. V shed 2 bases and J 2 bases; nucleotides not matched to a gene: 17.